This T cell receptor beta chain derives from a study of blood T cell repertoires in COVID-19. The overall study: Samples of COVID-19 (acute and convalescent) were obtained from the United States, Italy and Spain.

Repertoires were generated with immunoSEQ multiplex PCR, while TCRdb's copy carries only in-frame clones and drops some. The profile shows about 94,000 clones, less than 85% of them singletons. The Seattle patients, enrolled during active infection, were followed longitudinally. Germline-derived CDR1 and CDR2 are MNHEY and SVGAGI. V was pared by 6 bases and J by 8 bases, with 17 bases between. The CDR3 runs to 13 residues. V usage is TRBV6-5 and J usage is TRBJ2-7; a weak D match, TRBD1 (6 bases). This clonotype originated in a man in his 70s with COVID-19, enrolled during active disease. The sequenced material came from peripheral blood. The CDR3 spells CASRPGGGAKQYF. The CDR3 DNA reads TGTGCCAGCAGGCCAGGTGGGGGCGCGAAGCAGTACTTC.